Each of the 27 T cell receptor beta chains below was sequenced from the same sample in a study of yellow fever vaccine responses in identical twins. TCRdb passed the RT-PCR reads through MiXCR, listing each CDR3 protein once. The table records under 3,000 distinct CDR3 sequences, 75% to 90% of them present only once. The specimen comprised T cells from blood (PBMCs), unsorted or a sorted subset (not recorded which), sampled before or after yellow fever vaccination (not recorded which). Every receptor here comes from a female donor who received the yellow fever vaccine.

The chain links TRBV20-1 to TRBJ1-1; unclear D gene. Germline V gene sequence: CDR1 DFQATT, CDR2 SNEGSKA (reference sequence). The length of the CDR3 is 13 residues. Trimming left V 6 bases short and J 1 base short, with 12 bases between. The DNA for the CDR3 is TGCAGTGCCCCCTGGGAATGGAACACTGAAGCTTTCTTT. Protein product: CSAPWEWNTEAFF.

The J gene is TRBJ2-1, the V gene TRBV7-3, with a weak D call TRBD2 (5 bases). This CDR3 contains 14 residues. The V end was cut by 5 bases, the J end by 3 bases, with 11 bases between. Germline CDR1 is SGHTA and CDR2 is FQGTGA. The CDR3 nucleotides are TGTGCCAGCAGCCCGCACCGGGACTACAATGAGCAGTTCTTC. It translates to CASSPHRDYNEQFF.

V and J are TRBV6-1 and TRBJ1-6; D call uncertain. Trimming took 5 bases from V and 2 from J, leaving 10 bases between them. CDR1 MNHNS and CDR2 SASEGT come from the germline V gene. The CDR3 extends over 15 amino acids. In DNA, the CDR3 is TGTGCCAGCAGTCCCACGGGTACCTATAATTCACCCCTCCACTTT. Translating it yields CASSPTGTYNSPLHF.

The chain uses TRBV18 and TRBJ2-7; TRBD1 aligns across 8 bases. The junction had 3 bases not matched to a gene; V was cut back by 3 bases and J by 2 bases. Germline CDR1 is KGHSH and CDR2 is LQKENI. The CDR3 runs to 14 residues. Written as DNA, the CDR3 is TGTGCCAGCTCACCGGGACAGGAAACCTACGAGCAGTACTTC. This gives the protein CASSPGQETYEQYF.

The rearrangement links TRBV29-1 to TRBJ2-4, with D unresolved. Germline-derived CDR1 and CDR2 are SQVTM and ANQGSEA. Trimming removed 5 bases at V and 7 bases at J, with 15 bases between. The CDR3 is 13 residues long. CDR3 nucleotides: TGCAGCGTTTCGGGTAGCCCAGAGAACATTCAGTACTTC. Translation: CSVSGSPENIQYF.

J is TRBJ2-5 and V is TRBV18; D is uncertain. The V and J ends lost 6 bases and 1 base respectively, with 9 bases between them. Germline V gene sequence: CDR1 KGHSH, CDR2 LQKENI. CDR3 length: 13 amino acids. The DNA of the CDR3 is TGTGCCAGCTCCCTACACGTCCAAGAGACCCAGTACTTC. Residues: CASSLHVQETQYF.

This clonotype was seen a handful of times. The junction differs from germline at one of its ends, possibly a read error. The gene calls are TRBV27 and TRBJ1-5; TRBD1 is a possible D gene (5 bases). The germline CDR1 and CDR2 sequences are MNHEY and SMNVEV (reference sequence). This CDR3 comprises 15 residues. DNA for the CDR3: TGCACCAGCAGTCCGGGGTTCAGGGCCTTAAAACCCCAGCATTTT. Amino acid sequence: CTSSPGFRALKPQHF.

This clonotype has a single count. The CDR3 is CASSLEWGQGRSNQPQHF. CDR3 coding DNA: TGTGCCAGCAGCTTAGAGTGGGGGCAGGGGCGTAGCAATCAGCCCCAGCATTTT. The rearrangement links TRBV11-3 to TRBJ1-5; D might be TRBD1 (6 bases). CDR1 and CDR2 (germline): SGHNT, YENEEA. Trimming cost V 0 bases and J 0 bases, with 15 bases left between them. The CDR3 is 18 amino acids.

This chain joins TRBV13 and TRBJ2-1; D unclear. V dropped 6 bases and J dropped 4 bases, with 16 bases sitting between them. The CDR3 consists of 15 residues. The germline V gene has CDR1 PRHDT and CDR2 FYEKMQ (reference sequence). The CDR3 loop reads CASRRSMAGYNEQFF. DNA of the CDR3: TGTGCCAGCAGACGAAGCATGGCAGGATACAATGAGCAGTTCTTC.

This clonotype was detected only a few times. This chain uses TRBV2 with TRBJ1-2, with 7 bases identical to TRBD1. After removal of 0 bases from V and 7 bases from J, the junction contained 2 bases not matched to a gene. There are 13 residues in the CDR3. The V gene's germline CDR1 is SNHLY and CDR2 FYNNEI. CDR3 loop: CASSEARGGGYTF. Written as DNA, the CDR3 is TGTGCCAGCAGTGAAGCCAGGGGGGGTGGCTACACCTTC.

The V and J genes are TRBV18 and TRBJ2-1, with 12 bases that match TRBD2. This CDR3 spans 16 amino acids. Germline values: CDR1 KGHSH, CDR2 LQKENI. V shed 3 bases, J shed 4 bases, and the junction held 4 bases outside the gene matches. The CDR3, as DNA: TGTGCCAGCTCACCGACTAGCGGGGGCCTTTACAATGAGCAGTTCTTC. This sequence encodes CASSPTSGGLYNEQFF.

V gene TRBV29-1 combines with J gene TRBJ1-1, with D tentatively TRBD1 (5 bases). Per the germline V gene, CDR1 is SQVTM and CDR2 is ANQGSEA. This CDR3 has 12 residues. V lost 7 bases, J lost 4 bases, and 13 bases lay in between. The CDR3 DNA sequence: TGCAGCGCCCTACGAGGGACCACTGAAGCTTTCTTT. Translated: CSALRGTTEAFF.

The chain uses TRBV18 and TRBJ1-3; D is unresolved. The CDR3 is 14 amino acids. Trimming shortened V by 2 bases and J by 14 bases, and 19 bases separated the two germline ends. Germline V gene lookup returns CDR1 KGHSH and CDR2 LQKENI. The CDR3 protein is CASSPMEHQARVYF. CDR3 bases: TGTGCCAGCTCACCAATGGAACACCAGGCCCGGGTATATTTT.

This chain joins TRBV6-1 and TRBJ1-6, with D perhaps matching TRBD1 (6 bases). CDR1 is MNHNS, CDR2 SASEGT, per germline. The CDR3 extends over 15 amino acids. V was cut by 6 bases and J by 5 bases, with 14 bases left in between. Here the CDR3 DNA reads TGTGCCAGCAGCTTAGGGGGGCCGGATAATTCACCCCTCCACTTT. This translates into CASSLGGPDNSPLHF.

This chain joins TRBV4-1 and TRBJ1-1, with D hard to call. CDR3 size: 14 residues. Germline V CDR1 and CDR2: MGHRA, YSYEKL. Deletions cut 3 bases from V and 1 base from J, with 9 bases between. The CDR3 region has the DNA TGCGCCAGCAGCCAGCCCATACAGAACACTGAAGCTTTCTTT. Amino acids: CASSQPIQNTEAFF.

CDR3 region: CASSLEQGAYGYTF. In nucleotides, the CDR3 is TGTGCCAGCAGCTTAGAACAGGGGGCCTACGGCTACACCTTC. This chain links TRBV7-9 with TRBJ1-2; 9 positions match TRBD1. The V gene end was trimmed by 1 base and the J gene end by 8 bases; junction bases not matched to a gene: 5. This CDR3 spans 14 amino acids. Germline CDR1 reads SEHNR; CDR2 reads FQNEAQ (reference sequence).

This clonotype was seen just once. V is TRBV4-3 and J is TRBJ2-7, with 7 bases identical to TRBD1. Trimming took 4 bases from V and 1 from J; bases not matched to a gene: 4. Germline V gene sequence: CDR1 LGHNA, CDR2 YSLEER. This CDR3 region has 14 residues. CDR3 coding DNA: TGCGCCAGCAGCCGACAGGGAAGGTCCTACGAGCAGTACTTC. Amino acid sequence: CASSRQGRSYEQYF.

The gene calls are TRBV11-3 and TRBJ2-3; 7 bases match TRBD2. The V gene end was trimmed by 2 bases and the J gene end by 3 bases; junction bases not matched to a gene: 5. The V gene's germline CDR1 is SGHNT and CDR2 YENEEA. CDR3 length: 15 amino acids. CDR3 sequence: CASSLRAGFTDTQYF. Written as DNA, the CDR3 is TGTGCCAGCAGCTTACGAGCGGGGTTTACAGATACGCAGTATTTT.

The gene calls are TRBV28 and TRBJ1-6; no reliable D call. CDR1 and CDR2 (germline): MDHEN, SYDVKM. Trimming shortened V by 6 bases and J by 6 bases, and 3 bases separated the two germline ends. The CDR3 covers 11 residues. Here the CDR3 reads CASSLNSPLHF. CDR3 DNA sequence: TGTGCCAGCAGCCTTAATTCACCCCTCCACTTT.

The chain recombines TRBV18 with TRBJ2-7; perhaps D is TRBD1 or TRBD2 (5 bases each). V was pared by 3 bases and J by 2 bases, with 17 bases between. The CDR3 consists of 16 residues. Germline CDR1 KGHSH, CDR2 LQKENI. The CDR3 protein is CASSPGVHVSPYEQYV. The CDR3 DNA sequence: TGTGCCAGCTCACCGGGGGTACATGTTTCCCCCTACGAGCAGTACGTC.

The chain links TRBV23-1 to TRBJ2-1, with D uncertain. TRBV23-1 has ORF status, its function being uncertain. The CDR3 is made up of 13 amino acids. V lost 0 bases to trimming and J lost 9 bases, with 9 bases between them. The CDR3 is CASSQSARPEQFF. The CDR3 DNA reads TGCGCCAGCAGTCAATCAGCCCGGCCTGAGCAGTTCTTC.

The chain has TRBV29-1 and TRBJ1-4; D not resolved. The V end lost 1 base, the J end lost 8 bases, and 11 bases lay between the germline ends. Germline lookup yields CDR1 SQVTM and CDR2 ANQGSEA. This CDR3 has 13 amino acids. The DNA of the CDR3 is TGCAGCGTTGAAGGACAAGTTGGAGAAAAACTGTTTTTT. Translation gives CSVEGQVGEKLFF.

This clonotype was counted once. The rearrangement joins TRBV18 to TRBJ2-5; D unclear. The V gene's germline CDR1 is KGHSH and CDR2 LQKENI. This CDR3 has 13 amino acids. Trimming pared 3 bases from V and 0 bases from J, leaving 5 bases between. CDR3 nucleotide sequence: TGTGCCAGCTCACCCATGTACCAAGAGACCCAGTACTTC. Its translation is CASSPMYQETQYF.

CDR3 bases: TGTGCCAGCTCACCCGCCGCGGGCACTGAAGCTTTCTTT. It yields the protein CASSPAAGTEAFF. The chain links TRBV18 to TRBJ1-1, with D hard to call. Looked up from germline, CDR1 is KGHSH and CDR2 is LQKENI. Between the trimmed V and J ends, which lost 3 bases and 4 bases, there was a span of 9 bases. The CDR3 runs 13 residues.

The V call is TRBV23-1, the J call TRBJ1-2; unclear D gene. TRBV23-1 is an ORF, and what it does is uncertain. The CDR3 sequence is 11 residues long. The ends were cut back, 4 bases at V and 10 bases at J, with 10 bases in the middle. CDR3 nucleotides: TGCGCCAGCAGTCCCACTAGATCCTACACCTTC. It codes for CASSPTRSYTF.

This sequence joins TRBV29-1 and TRBJ1-2, with D perhaps matching TRBD1 (5 bases). This CDR3 comprises 19 residues. Deletions cut 0 bases from V and 4 bases from J, with 27 bases between. From germline, CDR1 is SQVTM and CDR2 ANQGSEA. In nucleotides, the CDR3 is TGCAGCGTTGAAGAAAACGGGGGGAGTGGGGCAGAACCTTTCTATGGCTACACCTTC. This encodes CSVEENGGSGAEPFYGYTF.

V and J are TRBV2 and TRBJ2-2; a weak D match, TRBD2 (5 bases). Between the trimmed V and J ends, which lost 8 bases and 5 bases, there was a span of 18 bases. The germline V gene has CDR1 SNHLY and CDR2 FYNNEI. The CDR3 consists of 15 residues. CDR3 bases: TGTGCCAGCTTGCCGAGCCCCCGGGGTACCGGGGAGCTGTTTTTT. The encoded protein is CASLPSPRGTGELFF.